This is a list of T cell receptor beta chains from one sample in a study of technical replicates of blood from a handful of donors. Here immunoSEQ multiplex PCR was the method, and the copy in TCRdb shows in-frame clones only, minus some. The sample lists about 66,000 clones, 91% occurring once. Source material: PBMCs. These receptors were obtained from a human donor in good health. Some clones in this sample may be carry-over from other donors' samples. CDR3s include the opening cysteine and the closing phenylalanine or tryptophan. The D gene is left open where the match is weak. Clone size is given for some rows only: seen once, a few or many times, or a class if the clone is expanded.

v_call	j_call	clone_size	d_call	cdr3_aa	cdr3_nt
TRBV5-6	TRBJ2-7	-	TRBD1	CASGGQGPGEQYF	TGTGCCAGCGGGGGACAGGGGCCTGGGGAGCAGTACTTC
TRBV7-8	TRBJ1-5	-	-	CASSLARTGPLPQHF	TGTGCCAGCAGCTTAGCGCGCACAGGGCCTTTGCCCCAGCATTTT
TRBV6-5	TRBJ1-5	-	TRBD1	CASSYSTGADQPQHF	TGTGCCAGCAGTTACTCGACAGGGGCGGATCAGCCCCAGCATTTT
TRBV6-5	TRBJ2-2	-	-	CASSYSGGGNTGELFF	TGTGCCAGCAGTTACTCGGGGGGTGGAAACACCGGGGAGCTGTTTTTT
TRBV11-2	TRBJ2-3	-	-	CASSSFGSTDTQYF	TGTGCCAGCAGCTCATTCGGGAGCACAGATACGCAGTATTTT
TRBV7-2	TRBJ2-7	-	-	CASSSLGGGGGAYEQYF	TGTGCCAGCAGCTCCTTGGGGGGTGGAGGGGGCGCCTACGAGCAGTACTTC
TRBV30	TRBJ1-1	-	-	CAWSLMNTEAFF	TGTGCCTGGAGCTTAATGAACACTGAAGCTTTCTTT
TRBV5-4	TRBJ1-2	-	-	CASSLLSIYTF	TGTGCCAGCAGCTTGCTGAGTATATACACCTTC
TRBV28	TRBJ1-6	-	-	CASSLSTHNSPLHF	TGTGCCAGCAGTTTATCTACCCATAATTCACCCCTCCACTTT
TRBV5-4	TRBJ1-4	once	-	CASSTRGGEKLFF	TGTGCCAGCAGCACTAGGGGGGGGGAAAAACTGTTTTTT
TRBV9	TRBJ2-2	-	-	CASSAQGNTGELFF	TGTGCCAGCAGCGCACAGGGGAACACCGGGGAGCTGTTTTTT
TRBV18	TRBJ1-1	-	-	CASSPPQGRNTEAFF	TGTGCCAGCTCACCACCTCAGGGGCGAAACACTGAAGCTTTCTTT
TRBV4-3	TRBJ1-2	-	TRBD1	CASSQDKQGYGYTF	TGCGCCAGCAGCCAAGATAAACAGGGGTATGGCTACACCTTC
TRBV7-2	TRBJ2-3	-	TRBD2	CASSPPGILAGGQADTQYF	TGTGCCAGCAGCCCACCGGGGATACTAGCGGGGGGGCAGGCAGATACGCAGTATTTT
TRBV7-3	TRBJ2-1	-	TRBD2	CASSLTPGLGYNEQFF	TGTGCCAGCAGCTTAACACCGGGACTAGGGTACAATGAGCAGTTCTTC
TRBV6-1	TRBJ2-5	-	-	CASGSEGGNQETQYF	TGTGCCAGCGGATCGGAGGGCGGGAACCAAGAGACCCAGTACTTC
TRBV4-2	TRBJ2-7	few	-	CASSPGPSSYEQYF	TGTGCCAGCAGCCCAGGGCCGAGCTCCTACGAGCAGTACTTC
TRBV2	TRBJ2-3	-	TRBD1	CASSEGQGARGTQYF	TGTGCCAGCAGTGAAGGTCAGGGGGCGCGAGGTACGCAGTATTTT
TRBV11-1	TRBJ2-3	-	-	CASSLLEGPRTDTQYF	TGTGCCAGCAGCTTATTGGAGGGGCCACGCACAGATACGCAGTATTTT
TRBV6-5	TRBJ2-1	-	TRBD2	CASSYAGRVSYNEQFF	TGTGCCAGCAGTTACGCCGGGAGGGTCTCCTACAATGAGCAGTTCTTC
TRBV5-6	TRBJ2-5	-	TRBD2	CASSAGLAVQETQYF	TGTGCCAGCAGCGCGGGACTAGCGGTACAAGAGACCCAGTACTTC
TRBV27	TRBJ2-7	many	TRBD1	CASSARDSTYEQYF	TGTGCCAGCAGTGCGAGGGACAGTACCTACGAGCAGTACTTC
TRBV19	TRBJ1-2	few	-	CASVDRPYGYTF	TGTGCCAGTGTTGACAGGCCCTATGGCTACACCTTC
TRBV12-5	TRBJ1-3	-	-	CASGLDGGGSGNTIYF	TGTGCTAGTGGTTTGGATGGGGGGGGCTCTGGAAACACCATATATTTT
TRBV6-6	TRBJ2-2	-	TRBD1	CASSHDRGRNGELFF	TGTGCCAGCAGCCACGACAGGGGGCGTAACGGGGAGCTGTTTTTT
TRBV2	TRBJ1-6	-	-	CASSEAGGYNSPLHF	TGTGCCAGCAGTGAAGCGGGAGGATATAATTCACCCCTCCACTTT
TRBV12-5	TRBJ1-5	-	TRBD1	CASGLKLDRGGFYSNQPQHF	TGTGCTAGTGGTTTGAAGTTGGACAGGGGAGGGTTCTATAGCAATCAGCCCCAGCATTTT
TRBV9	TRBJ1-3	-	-	CASSVRDSSSGNTIYF	TGTGCCAGCAGCGTACGGGACTCGTCCTCTGGAAACACCATATATTTT
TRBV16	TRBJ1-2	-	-	CASSNSGFGYTF	TGTGCCAGCAGCAACTCGGGGTTTGGCTACACCTTC
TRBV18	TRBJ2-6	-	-	CASSPSQGVLTF	TGTGCCAGCTCACCGTCACAGGGCGTCCTGACTTTC
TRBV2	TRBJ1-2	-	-	CASWEAKGGNYGYTF	TGTGCCAGCTGGGAGGCGAAGGGAGGGAACTATGGCTACACCTTC
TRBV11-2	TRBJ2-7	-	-	CASSLVRRAYEQYF	TGTGCCAGCAGCTTAGTTCGGAGGGCCTACGAGCAGTACTTC
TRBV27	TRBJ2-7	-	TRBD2	CASSSPGLAGYEQYF	TGTGCCAGCAGTTCCCCGGGACTAGCGGGCTACGAGCAGTACTTC
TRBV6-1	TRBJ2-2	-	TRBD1	CASSEYFWTGPNTGELFF	TGTGCCAGCAGTGAATACTTTTGGACAGGGCCGAACACCGGGGAGCTGTTTTTT
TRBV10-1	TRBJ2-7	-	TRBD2	CASSETGTSGSLPEEQYF	TGCGCCAGCAGTGAAACCGGGACTAGCGGGAGCCTCCCCGAGGAGCAGTACTTC